This record looks at one T cell receptor beta chain sequence and its context. Its antigen is undetermined. V was trimmed by 1 base and J by 8 bases, leaving 11 bases between them. The CDR3 totals 13 residues. CDR1 is SNHLY and CDR2 is FYNNEI in the germline V gene. This entry is derived from a study of spatial heterogeneity in lung cancer. For the study at large: Taken at a median of roughly 23 months after resection, follow-up PBMC samples underwent sequencing when available.

Study-wide results and caveats: At tumor resection, ubiquitous expanded TCRs were detected in blood more often than later.

Unique molecular identifiers, one per molecule, were present on every TCR cDNA molecule. TCRdb itself ran the 5' RACE reads through MiXCR, one entry per CDR3 protein. The sample consists of tens of thousands of distinct CDR3 sequences, 15% to 20% of them appearing once. Time point denoted: blood at routine non-recurrence follow-up after resection. The J gene is TRBJ1-2, the V gene TRBV2; D is perhaps TRBD1 (6 bases). The source of this sequence is a male donor with early-stage non-small cell lung cancer. The sequencing here drew on PBMCs, taken at follow-up. The CDR3 loop reads CASSEESGVGYTF. The CDR3 DNA sequence: TGTGCCAGCAGTGAAGAGTCAGGGGTCGGCTACACCTTC.